What follows are 23 T cell receptor beta chains derived from one specimen sequenced in a study of blood T cell repertoires in COVID-19. Measured with immunoSEQ multiplex PCR; TCRdb has only the in-frame clones, and not every one. The sample holds about 170,000 clones, 70% to 85% seen once. Sequences were obtained from peripheral blood. The source of these receptors is a woman aged 35 to 49 with COVID-19, enrolled during active disease.

The CDR3 region is CASSPVRGGATGELFF. The CDR3 DNA reads as TGTGCCAGCAGCCCAGTGCGGGGGGGCGCCACCGGGGAGCTGTTTTTT. The chain carries TRBV7-9 and TRBJ2-2, with 9 bases aligning to TRBD2. In germline, CDR1 is SEHNR, CDR2 FQNEAQ (reference sequence). With 5 bases clipped from V and 4 bases from J, the junction kept 8 bases outside the gene matches. This CDR3 is built from 16 residues.

This chain joins TRBV4-1 and TRBJ1-4, with 9 bases identical to TRBD1. Germline V gene data show CDR1 as MGHRA and CDR2 as YSYEKL. V gave up 2 bases and J gave up 9 bases; unmatched junction bases: 10. The CDR3 runs 16 residues. CDR3 protein: CASSQPAGQGVQKLFF. The CDR3 nucleotides read TGCGCCAGCAGCCAACCGGCGGGACAGGGTGTTCAAAAACTGTTTTTT.

The V and J genes are TRBV19 and TRBJ1-3; D is unclear. The CDR3 has 13 residues. Trimming stripped 3 bases from V and 4 bases from J, with 7 bases between. Germline CDR1 LNHDA, CDR2 SQIVND (reference sequence). The CDR3 nucleotides read TGTGCCAGTAGTATTGTCTCCGGAAACACCATATATTTT. It yields the protein CASSIVSGNTIYF.

The V and J genes are TRBV19 and TRBJ2-3; D is perhaps TRBD2 (6 bases). Trimming stripped 7 bases from V and 4 bases from J, with 15 bases between. This CDR3 contains 14 residues. Germline CDR1 LNHDA, CDR2 SQIVND (reference sequence). CDR3 region: CASMGGLLADTQYF. DNA for the CDR3: TGTGCCAGTATGGGGGGTTTACTCGCAGATACGCAGTATTTT.

The chain uses TRBV7-9 and TRBJ2-7, with unresolved D. V was clipped by 4 bases and J by 3 bases, with 7 bases between them. The CDR3 totals 12 residues. CDR1 and CDR2 from the germline V gene are SEHNR and FQNEAQ (reference sequence). The DNA for the CDR3 is TGTGCCAGCAGCTCTATCGGCTACGAGCAGTACTTC. Translation: CASSSIGYEQYF.

The genes are TRBV19 and TRBJ2-1, with 10 positions matching TRBD2. The V gene's germline CDR1 is LNHDA and CDR2 SQIVND (reference sequence). Trimming took 6 bases from V and 4 from J; bases not matched to a gene: 6. This CDR3 has 15 residues. The CDR3 DNA follows: TGTGCCAGTAGATCTCTAGCGGGAGTGTACAATGAGCAGTTCTTC. Its protein product is CASRSLAGVYNEQFF.

V and J are TRBV2 and TRBJ1-3, with D tentatively TRBD1 (6 bases). Per germline, CDR1 SNHLY and CDR2 FYNNEI. V lost 8 bases to trimming and J lost 0 bases, with 11 bases between them. The CDR3 contains 14 residues. In DNA form, the CDR3 reads TGTGCCAGCGGGAGGGGGAGCTCTGGAAACACCATATATTTT. It specifies CASGRGSSGNTIYF.

The chain combines TRBV19 with TRBJ2-7; 10 positions match TRBD2. The CDR3 extends over 15 amino acids. CDR1 and CDR2 (germline): LNHDA, SQIVND (reference sequence). V was clipped by 5 bases and J by 2 bases; unmatched bases: 6. CDR3 sequence: CASSAVAGGPYEQYF. Here the CDR3 DNA reads TGTGCCAGTAGTGCAGTAGCGGGAGGACCCTACGAGCAGTACTTC.

The chain combines TRBV4-1 with TRBJ2-5; the match to TRBD1 covers 8 bases. Trimming at V came to 3 bases and at J to 4 bases, leaving 10 bases not matched to a gene. Germline V gene lookup returns CDR1 MGHRA and CDR2 YSYEKL. The CDR3 has 16 amino acids. The CDR3 loop reads CASSQPTRQGRETQYF. DNA of the CDR3: TGCGCCAGCAGCCAGCCCACCCGACAGGGGAGAGAGACCCAGTACTTC.

The chain uses TRBV28 and TRBJ2-4; D possibly corresponds to TRBD1 (7 bases). Per the germline V gene, CDR1 is MDHEN and CDR2 is SYDVKM. The CDR3 sequence is 19 residues long. Trimming left V 4 bases short and J 4 bases short, with 26 bases between. CDR3 DNA sequence: TGTGCCAGCAGTTCCCCCGCCTATACAGGGGACTCGGAGAAAAACATTCAGTACTTC. It translates to CASSSPAYTGDSEKNIQYF.

This clone has only one observation. CDR3 DNA: TGTGCCAGCAGTTTTCGGGGGATTAGCAATCAGCCCCAGCATTTT. Translated, it gives CASSFRGISNQPQHF. The J gene is TRBJ1-5, the V gene TRBV28, with a possible D match to TRBD1 (5 bases). CDR3 length: 15 amino acids. Trimming cost V 3 bases and J 0 bases, with 9 bases left between them. Germline CDR1 reads MDHEN; CDR2 reads SYDVKM.

The V and J genes are TRBV6-6 and TRBJ2-2; 12 bases line up with TRBD1. The CDR3 sequence is 19 residues long. Germline trimming cut 5 bases from V and 6 bases from J; bases unmatched to any gene: 16. Germline V CDR1 and CDR2: MNHNY, SVGAGI (reference sequence). The CDR3 sequence: CASSPPHPGQGARAGELFF. The CDR3, as DNA: TGTGCCAGCAGTCCACCCCATCCGGGACAGGGGGCCAGGGCCGGGGAGCTGTTTTTT.

The V and J genes are TRBV27 and TRBJ1-2; 9 bases fit TRBD1. V shed 5 bases and J 1 base; nucleotides not matched to a gene: 14. The CDR3 sequence is 18 residues long. The germline gives CDR1 MNHEY, CDR2 SMNVEV (reference sequence). The CDR3 bases are TGTGCCAGCAGTCTACTACCGGGACAGGGTTCGATTAACTATGGCTACACCTTC. Residues: CASSLLPGQGSINYGYTF.

The DNA of the CDR3 is TGTGCCGCCCAGCGGGATGGGACCGGGGAGCTGTTTTTT. Translated, it gives CAAQRDGTGELFF. The chain joins TRBV24-1 to TRBJ2-2; 7 bases agree with TRBD2. Looked up from germline, CDR1 is KGHDR and CDR2 is SFDVKD. This CDR3 comprises 13 residues. V shed 12 bases, J shed 5 bases, and the junction held 8 bases outside the gene matches.

This sequence joins TRBV7-9 and TRBJ2-7, with D uncertain. Trimming pared 5 bases from V and 9 bases from J, leaving 14 bases between. Germline V gives CDR1 SEHNR, CDR2 FQNEAQ (reference sequence). This CDR3 has 12 amino acids. The CDR3 is CASSPKDSGQYF. The DNA of the CDR3 is TGTGCCAGCAGCCCTAAAGACTCCGGGCAGTACTTC.

This chain connects TRBV4-1 to TRBJ2-7; 12 bases line up with TRBD1. CDR1 is MGHRA, CDR2 YSYEKL, per germline. Trimming took 0 bases from V and 7 from J; bases not matched to a gene: 4. The CDR3 spans 15 residues. CDR3: CASSQEGQGAIEQYF. CDR3 DNA: TGCGCCAGCAGCCAAGAGGGACAGGGGGCAATAGAGCAGTACTTC.

The genes are TRBV5-6 and TRBJ2-7; 13 bases fit TRBD2. CDR3 length: 16 amino acids. Germline trimming cut 0 bases from V and 4 bases from J; bases unmatched to any gene: 4. Per the germline V gene, CDR1 is SGHDT and CDR2 is YYEEEE. In nucleotides, the CDR3 is TGTGCCAGCAGCTTGGGACTAGCGGGGGGTGGATACGAGCAGTACGTC. It translates to CASSLGLAGGGYEQYV.

The V gene is TRBV6-5, the J gene TRBJ1-2; perhaps TRBD1 as D (5 bases). CDR3 length equals 12 residues. V was cut by 6 bases and J by 8 bases, with 13 bases left in between. CDR1 and CDR2 (germline): MNHEY, SVGAGI. As DNA, the CDR3 is TGTGCCAGCAGCAGTGGGACTGGCGGCTACACCTTC. Amino acid sequence: CASSSGTGGYTF.

This chain uses TRBV9 with TRBJ1-3; 8 nucleotides line up with TRBD1. From germline, CDR1 is SGDLS and CDR2 YYNGEE. CDR3 length: 16 amino acids. V gave up 0 bases and J gave up 3 bases; unmatched junction bases: 5. This CDR3 is CASSVAQGVGGNTIYF. The DNA for the CDR3 is TGTGCCAGCAGCGTAGCACAGGGGGTCGGTGGAAACACCATATATTTT.

This clone was picked up a small number of times. The chain is built from TRBV30 and TRBJ1-1, with 9 bases matching TRBD1. Germline CDR1 and CDR2: GTSNPN and SVGIG (reference sequence). The CDR3 sequence is 15 residues long. The J segment lost 9 bases and the V segment lost 5 bases, leaving 16 bases of the junction unmatched. The CDR3 loop reads CAWGRDRAYQNKAFF. For the CDR3, the DNA is TGTGCCTGGGGCCGGGACAGGGCCTACCAAAACAAAGCTTTCTTT.

The chain is built from TRBV5-1 and TRBJ1-2; 7 nucleotides match TRBD1. The V gene's germline CDR1 is SGHRS and CDR2 YFSETQ. This CDR3 spans 15 amino acids. The V segment lost 0 bases and the J segment 7 bases; nucleotides outside the gene matches: 9. In DNA form, the CDR3 reads TGCGCCAGCAGCTTGGCAGGGACAGCGAGCGGTGGCTACACCTTC. Translated, it gives CASSLAGTASGGYTF.

The chain uses TRBV27 and TRBJ2-2; TRBD1 matches 9 bases. Losses at the gene ends were 6 bases for V and 6 bases for J; bases not matched to a gene: 8. Germline lookup yields CDR1 MNHEY and CDR2 SMNVEV (reference sequence). The CDR3 sequence is 15 residues long. The CDR3 region has the DNA TGTGCCAGCAGAATGGGACAGGGTAATTCCGGGGAGCTGTTTTTT. Translated, it gives CASRMGQGNSGELFF.

The chain employs TRBV5-4 and TRBJ2-4; no firm D call. Trimming cost V 0 bases and J 4 bases, with 5 bases left between them. This CDR3 is built from 13 residues. The germline gives CDR1 SGHNT, CDR2 YYREEE (reference sequence). The CDR3 bases are TGTGCCAGCAGCTTGGAGGAGAAAAACATTCAGTACTTC. Encoded protein: CASSLEEKNIQYF. Filled out from reference TRBV5-4 and TRBJ2-4, the complete variable domain reads ETGVTQSPTHLIKTRGQQVTLRCSSQSGHNTVSWYQQALGQGPQFIFQYYREEENGRGNFPPRFSGLQFPNYSSELNVNALELDDSALYLCASSLEEKNIQYFGAGTRLSVL.